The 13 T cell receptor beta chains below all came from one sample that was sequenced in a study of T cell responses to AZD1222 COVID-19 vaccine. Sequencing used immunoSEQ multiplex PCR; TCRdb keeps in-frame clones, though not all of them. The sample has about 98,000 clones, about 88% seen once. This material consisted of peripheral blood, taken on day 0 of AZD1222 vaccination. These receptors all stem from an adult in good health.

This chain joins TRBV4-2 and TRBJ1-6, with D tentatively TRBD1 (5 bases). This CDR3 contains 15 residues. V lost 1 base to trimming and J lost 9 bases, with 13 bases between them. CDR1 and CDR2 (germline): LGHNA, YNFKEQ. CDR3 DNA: TGTGCCAGCAGCCAAGGAGGGGTTCTAACTTCACCCCTCCACTTT. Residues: CASSQGGVLTSPLHF.

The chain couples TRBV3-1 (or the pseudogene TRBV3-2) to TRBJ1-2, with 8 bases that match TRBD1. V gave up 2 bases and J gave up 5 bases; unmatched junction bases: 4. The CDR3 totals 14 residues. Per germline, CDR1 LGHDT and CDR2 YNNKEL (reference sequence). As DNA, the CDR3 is TGTGCCAGCAGCCAAAGGACAGGGAGGTATGGCTACACCTTC. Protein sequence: CASSQRTGRYGYTF.

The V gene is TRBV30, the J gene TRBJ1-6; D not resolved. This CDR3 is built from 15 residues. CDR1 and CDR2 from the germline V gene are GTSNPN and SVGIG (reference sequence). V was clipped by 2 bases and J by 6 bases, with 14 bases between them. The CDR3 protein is CAWSLSQVVNSPLHF. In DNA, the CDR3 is TGTGCCTGGAGTCTCAGCCAGGTCGTTAATTCACCCCTCCACTTT.

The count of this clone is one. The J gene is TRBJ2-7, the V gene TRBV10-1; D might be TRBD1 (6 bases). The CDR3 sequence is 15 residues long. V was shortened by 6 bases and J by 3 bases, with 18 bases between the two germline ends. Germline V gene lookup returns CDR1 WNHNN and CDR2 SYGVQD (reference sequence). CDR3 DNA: TGCGCCAGCAGCCAACTTGACAGCAGGGGCTACGAGCAGTACTTC. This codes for CASSQLDSRGYEQYF.

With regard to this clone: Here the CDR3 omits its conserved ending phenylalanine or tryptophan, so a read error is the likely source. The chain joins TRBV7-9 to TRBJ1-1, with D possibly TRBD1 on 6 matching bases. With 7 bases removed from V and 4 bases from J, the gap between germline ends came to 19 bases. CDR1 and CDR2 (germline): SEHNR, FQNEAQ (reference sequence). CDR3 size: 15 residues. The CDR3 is CASTPVGAQGTEAFL. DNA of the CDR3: TGTGCCAGCACCCCCGTGGGGGCGCAGGGCACTGAAGCTTTCCTT.

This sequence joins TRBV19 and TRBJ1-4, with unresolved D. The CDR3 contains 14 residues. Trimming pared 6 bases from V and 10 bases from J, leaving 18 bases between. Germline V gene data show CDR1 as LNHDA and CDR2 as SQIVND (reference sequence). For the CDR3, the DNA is TGTGCCAGTAGCCCCGGAATCCAGAGAGGAAAACTGTTTTTT. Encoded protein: CASSPGIQRGKLFF. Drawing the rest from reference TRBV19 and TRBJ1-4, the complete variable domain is DGGITQSPKYLFRKEGQNVTLSCEQNLNHDAMYWYRQDPGQGLRLIYYSQIVNDFQKGDIAEGYSVSREKKESFPLTVTSAQKNPTAFYLCASSPGIQRGKLFFGSGTQLSVL.

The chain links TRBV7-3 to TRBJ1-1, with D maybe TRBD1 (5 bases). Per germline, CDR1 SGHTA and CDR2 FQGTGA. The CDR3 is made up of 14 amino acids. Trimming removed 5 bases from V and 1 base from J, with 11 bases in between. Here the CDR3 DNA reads TGTGCCAGCAGCGCGTACGGGACGAACACTGAAGCTTTCTTT. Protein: CASSAYGTNTEAFF.

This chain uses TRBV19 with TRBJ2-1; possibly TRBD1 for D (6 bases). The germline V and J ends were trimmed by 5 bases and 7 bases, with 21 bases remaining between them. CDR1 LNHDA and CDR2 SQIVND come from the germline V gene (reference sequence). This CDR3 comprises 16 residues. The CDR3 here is CASSAIGAGTQNEQFF. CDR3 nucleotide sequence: TGTGCCAGTAGTGCGATAGGGGCCGGGACACAAAATGAGCAGTTCTTC.

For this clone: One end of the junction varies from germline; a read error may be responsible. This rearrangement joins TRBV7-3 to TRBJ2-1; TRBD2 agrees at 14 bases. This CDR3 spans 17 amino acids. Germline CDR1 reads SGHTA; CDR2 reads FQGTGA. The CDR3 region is CASTLTPGTSGSNEQFF. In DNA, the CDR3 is TGTGCCAGCACCTTAACCCCAGGGACTAGCGGGAGTAATGAGCAGTTCTTC.

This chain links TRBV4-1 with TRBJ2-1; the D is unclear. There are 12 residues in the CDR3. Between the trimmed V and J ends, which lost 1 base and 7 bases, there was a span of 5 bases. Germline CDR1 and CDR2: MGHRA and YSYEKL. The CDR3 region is CASSQGWNEQFF. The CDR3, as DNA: TGCGCCAGCAGCCAAGGATGGAATGAGCAGTTCTTC.

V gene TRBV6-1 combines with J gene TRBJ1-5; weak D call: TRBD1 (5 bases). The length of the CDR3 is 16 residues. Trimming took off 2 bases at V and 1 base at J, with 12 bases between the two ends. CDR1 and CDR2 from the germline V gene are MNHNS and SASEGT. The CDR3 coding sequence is TGTGCCAGCAGTGAACAGGGTGCCTTCAGCAATCAGCCCCAGCATTTT. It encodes CASSEQGAFSNQPQHF.

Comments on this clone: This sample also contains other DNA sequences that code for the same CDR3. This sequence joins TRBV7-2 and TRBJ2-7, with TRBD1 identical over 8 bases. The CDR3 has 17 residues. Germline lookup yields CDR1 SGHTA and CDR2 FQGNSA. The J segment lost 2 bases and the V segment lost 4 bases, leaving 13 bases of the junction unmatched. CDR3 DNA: TGTGCCAGCAGCTCCAGCTGGCAGGGGGCGTCTACCTACGAGCAGTACTTC. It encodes CASSSSWQGASTYEQYF. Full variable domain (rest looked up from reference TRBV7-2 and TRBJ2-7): GAGVSQSPSNKVTEKGKDVELRCDPISGHTALYWYRQSLGQGLEFLIYFQGNSAPDKSGLPSDRFSAERTGGSVSTLTIQRTQQEDSAVYLCASSSSWQGASTYEQYFGPGTRLTVT.

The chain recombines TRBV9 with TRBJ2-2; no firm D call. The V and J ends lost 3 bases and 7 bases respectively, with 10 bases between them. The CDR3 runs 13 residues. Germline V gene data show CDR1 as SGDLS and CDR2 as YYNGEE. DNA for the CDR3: TGTGCCAGCAGCGCCGGAAGTCGCGGGGAGCTGTTTTTT. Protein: CASSAGSRGELFF. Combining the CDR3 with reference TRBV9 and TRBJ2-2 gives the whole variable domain DSGVTQTPKHLITATGQRVTLRCSPRSGDLSVYWYQQSLDQGLQFLIQYYNGEERAKGNILERFSAQQFPDLHSELNLSSLELGDSALYFCASSAGSRGELFFGEGSRLTVL.